The rows below give T cell receptor beta chains drawn from one sample of a study of Ad26.COV2.S vaccination and SARS-CoV-2 variants. Data came from immunoSEQ multiplex PCR; TCRdb stores just in-frame clones and leaves some out. The sample carries some 390,000 clones, approximately 86% recorded once. The sequencing here drew on peripheral blood, taken in a trial of Ad26.COV2.S vaccine versus placebo. These receptors came from a person aged 18-65 years who received the Ad26.COV2.S COVID-19 vaccine or a placebo. The CDR3 runs from the conserved cysteine through the conserved F or W.

CDR3: CASIETRVYQETQYF
V: TRBV2
J: TRBJ2-5

CDR3: CASSYEVLMQGGSYEQYF
V: TRBV6-2/TRBV6-3
J: TRBJ2-7

CDR3: CASSRTRSEPYEQYF
V: TRBV19
J: TRBJ2-7

CDR3: CASSLMTTGGGTEAFF
V: TRBV7-8
J: TRBJ1-1

CDR3: CASSQDFGGSNTEAFF
V: TRBV3-1/TRBV3-2
J: TRBJ1-1

CDR3: CASSLFGGNQPQHF
V: TRBV5-5
J: TRBJ1-5

CDR3: CAISDRSLRVGQASTDTQYF
V: TRBV10-3
J: TRBJ2-3

CDR3: CASTHDADNEQFF
V: TRBV25-1
J: TRBJ2-1

CDR3: CASSQVPQTIQGLHEQYF
V: TRBV4-1
J: TRBJ2-7

CDR3: CASSSRDSYEQYF
V: TRBV18
J: TRBJ2-7

CDR3: CASSQEVAGLYEQYF
V: TRBV3-1/TRBV3-2
J: TRBJ2-7

CDR3: CASSLGGGDRGNEQFF
V: TRBV5-4
J: TRBJ2-1

CDR3: CASSLDGQFVNEQFF
V: TRBV5-1
J: TRBJ2-1

CDR3: CASSRNELKGGTEAFF
V: TRBV18
J: TRBJ1-1

CDR3: CASSDPGNIFYEQYF
V: TRBV6-1
J: TRBJ2-7

CDR3: CAWSLQGGDGYTF
V: TRBV30
J: TRBJ1-2

CDR3: CATSREGGLAVLDEQYF
V: TRBV15
J: TRBJ2-7

CDR3: CASSLARGLFF
V: TRBV7-9
J: TRBJ1-4

CDR3: CASSLRGNEQYF
V: TRBV27
J: TRBJ2-7

CDR3: CATSRDSWTLNTEAFF
V: TRBV15
J: TRBJ1-1

CDR3: CASSLDGPKGGSPLHF
V: TRBV5-1
J: TRBJ1-6

CDR3: CASSPIGAKELFF
V: TRBV4-1
J: TRBJ2-2

CDR3: CASSQGGRSTDTIYF
V: TRBV3-1/TRBV3-2
J: TRBJ1-3

CDR3: CSASRGRNRGLGYTF
V: TRBV20-1
J: TRBJ1-2

CDR3: CASSQGLSSGGEQYF
V: TRBV3-1/TRBV3-2
J: TRBJ2-7

CDR3: CASSPSAVQETQYF
V: TRBV5-5
J: TRBJ2-5

CDR3: CASSTGLAGGYEQYF
V: TRBV5-6
J: TRBJ2-7

CDR3: CATSDTGQDTGELFF
V: TRBV24-1
J: TRBJ2-2

CDR3: CASSYPPPAYEQYF
V: TRBV6-2/TRBV6-3
J: TRBJ2-7

CDR3: CASSSHGGEAYEQYF
V: TRBV7-9
J: TRBJ2-7

CDR3: CASSLYVEAFF
V: TRBV7-9
J: TRBJ1-1

CDR3: CSVEEGQRLSGANVLTF
V: TRBV29-1
J: TRBJ2-6

CDR3: CASSSGSNQPQHF
V: TRBV27
J: TRBJ1-5

CDR3: CASSANGVAQETQYF
V: TRBV9
J: TRBJ2-5

CDR3: CASSLESPGGETQYF
V: TRBV5-1
J: TRBJ2-5

CDR3: CASSGTSPGEKLFF
V: TRBV2
J: TRBJ1-4

CDR3: CASSPTGQLTGPGGYTF
V: TRBV4-1
J: TRBJ1-2